The clone carrying this T cell receptor beta chain has a handful of counts. The antigen is not known. Germline is not matched at one junction end, which may reflect a read error. In TCRdb, the 5' RACE reads were re-called with MiXCR into one record per CDR3 protein. The sample holds over 9,000 distinct CDR3 sequences; approximately 11% are singletons and the top ten take approximately 39%. The data were taken from a study of spatial heterogeneity in lung cancer. Whole-study results and caveats: One measure, the expanded intratumoral alpha and beta TCR count, tracked tumor mutation counts.

CDR1 and CDR2 (germline): MNHEY, SVGEGT. This CDR3 spans 14 amino acids. Regarding time point: sample taken at primary tumor resection. No cell sorting; template was whole RNA from tumor, lung tissue or PBMC. This sequence originates from a male donor with early-stage non-small cell lung cancer. The rearrangement links TRBV6-2 or TRBV6-3 to TRBJ1-5; possible D gene TRBD1, 6 bases. The sample in question was lung tumor tissue, obtained at surgery. In DNA form, the CDR3 reads TGTGCCAGCAGGAGGGGGTTTAGCTATCAGCCCCAGCATTTT. Residues: CASRRGFSYQPQHF.